Listed below are T cell receptor beta chains from one sample, sequenced in a study of CD8 T cells in Susac syndrome. TCRdb re-called the immunoSEQ multiplex PCR reads with MiXCR, one entry per CDR3 protein. This sample has fewer than 300,000 distinct CDR3 sequences; roughly 81% occur once, and the top ten carry approximately 0.11%. The sequencing input was CD8+ T cells from PBMCs. The receptors shown here come from a human donor with multiple sclerosis. CDR3s include the opening cysteine and the closing phenylalanine or tryptophan. Fields, in order: V gene, clone size, J gene, D gene, CDR3 protein, CDR3 DNA. D genes are given only for firm matches. Clone size is not always given. Where it is, it says once, few, many or a class for expanded clones.

TRBV15	-	TRBJ2-7	TRBD1	CATSRGITGAYEQYF	TGTGCCACCAGCAGAGGGATTACAGGGGCGTACGAGCAGTACTTC
TRBV20-1	once	TRBJ1-5	-	CSARLSGEVYSNQPQHF	TGCAGTGCGCGACTTTCAGGAGAAGTTTATAGCAATCAGCCCCAGCATTTT
TRBV12-3/TRBV12-4	-	TRBJ1-2	TRBD1	CASSTGGSPYGYTF	TGTGCCAGCAGTACAGGGGGCTCCCCCTATGGCTACACCTTC
TRBV6-6	-	TRBJ2-3	-	CASSQKLPRTDTQYF	TGTGCCAGCAGTCAGAAGCTCCCCCGCACAGATACGCAGTATTTT
TRBV19	-	TRBJ2-7	TRBD1	CASSWGQGQTYEQYF	TGTGCCAGTAGTTGGGGACAGGGGCAAACCTACGAGCAGTACTTC
TRBV20-1	-	TRBJ2-1	-	CSARISGRSYNEQFF	TGCAGTGCTAGGATTAGCGGTAGATCCTACAATGAGCAGTTCTTC
TRBV28	-	TRBJ2-3	-	CASRVRDSTDTQYF	TGTGCCAGCAGGGTACGGGACAGCACAGATACGCAGTATTTT
TRBV12-5	-	TRBJ1-2	TRBD1	CASGSPTGGNNYGYTF	TGTGCTAGTGGTTCCCCGACAGGGGGAAACAACTATGGCTACACCTTC
TRBV27	-	TRBJ1-5	-	CASSSKQLLPSGQPQHF	TGTGCCAGCAGTAGTAAACAACTATTACCCTCGGGTCAGCCCCAGCATTTT
TRBV10-3	-	TRBJ1-2	-	CATGGGGAGYTF	TGTGCCACTGGGGGGGGAGGTGCGGGCTACACCTTC
TRBV6-5	few	TRBJ2-7	-	CASSDTLRTAEQYF	TGTGCCAGCAGTGACACCCTCAGGACAGCCGAGCAGTACTTC
TRBV10-3	once	TRBJ2-7	-	CAISDSIYEQYF	TGTGCCATCAGTGATTCAATCTACGAGCAGTACTTC
TRBV5-6	once	TRBJ2-1	-	CASSPRDGNNEQFF	TGTGCCAGCAGCCCACGGGACGGAAACAATGAGCAGTTCTTC
TRBV27	-	TRBJ2-7	TRBD2	CANSRGGRGLRVEQYF	TGTGCCAACAGCCGGGGGGGAAGGGGCCTCCGGGTCGAGCAGTACTTC
TRBV19	-	TRBJ1-5	-	CASSTSGGNQPQHF	TGTGCCAGTAGTACGTCAGGGGGCAATCAGCCCCAGCATTTT
TRBV7-9	-	TRBJ2-5	-	CASSLNSAETQYF	TGTGCCAGCAGCTTAAATAGCGCAGAGACCCAGTACTTC
TRBV11-2	few	TRBJ1-1	-	CASSLDQRQLFEAFF	TGTGCCAGCAGCTTAGATCAGAGGCAGCTCTTTGAAGCTTTCTTT
TRBV27	-	TRBJ2-3	TRBD1	CAGWDRSTDTQYF	TGTGCCGGATGGGACAGGTCCACAGATACGCAGTATTTT
TRBV2	once	TRBJ1-2	TRBD1	CASRSRQGGGYGYTF	TGTGCCAGCAGGAGTCGACAGGGGGGCGGCTATGGCTACACCTTC
TRBV30	-	TRBJ1-1	-	CAFGHAEAFF	TGTGCCTTTGGGCACGCTGAAGCTTTCTTT
TRBV20-1	-	TRBJ1-1	-	CSARARGDTEAFF	TGCAGTGCTAGGGCGCGGGGGGACACTGAAGCTTTCTTT
TRBV13	-	TRBJ1-1	-	CASSRQVTEAFF	TGTGCCAGCAGCCGACAGGTCACTGAAGCTTTCTTT
TRBV28	once	TRBJ2-7	TRBD2	CASSPIALSGRPYEQYF	TGTGCCAGCAGTCCCATAGCCCTTAGCGGGAGGCCCTACGAGCAGTACTTC
TRBV18	-	TRBJ2-1	-	CASSSKRASVYEQFF	TGTGCCAGCTCGTCAAAAAGGGCTAGCGTTTATGAGCAGTTCTTC
TRBV4-2	-	TRBJ2-3	-	CASSQEVSGTHADTQYF	TGTGCCAGCAGCCAGGAGGTTAGCGGAACGCACGCAGATACGCAGTATTTT
TRBV4-1	-	TRBJ2-3	TRBD2	CASSQDASGSSDTQYF	TGCGCCAGCAGCCAAGATGCCAGCGGGAGTTCGGATACGCAGTATTTT
TRBV19	-	TRBJ1-5	-	CASSIAGGSQPQHF	TGTGCCAGTAGTATAGCTGGGGGAAGCCAGCCCCAGCATTTT
TRBV20-1	once	TRBJ2-2	TRBD2	CSARHRRSGRAYTGELFF	TGCAGTGCTAGACACCGGAGGAGCGGGAGAGCATACACCGGGGAGCTGTTTTTT